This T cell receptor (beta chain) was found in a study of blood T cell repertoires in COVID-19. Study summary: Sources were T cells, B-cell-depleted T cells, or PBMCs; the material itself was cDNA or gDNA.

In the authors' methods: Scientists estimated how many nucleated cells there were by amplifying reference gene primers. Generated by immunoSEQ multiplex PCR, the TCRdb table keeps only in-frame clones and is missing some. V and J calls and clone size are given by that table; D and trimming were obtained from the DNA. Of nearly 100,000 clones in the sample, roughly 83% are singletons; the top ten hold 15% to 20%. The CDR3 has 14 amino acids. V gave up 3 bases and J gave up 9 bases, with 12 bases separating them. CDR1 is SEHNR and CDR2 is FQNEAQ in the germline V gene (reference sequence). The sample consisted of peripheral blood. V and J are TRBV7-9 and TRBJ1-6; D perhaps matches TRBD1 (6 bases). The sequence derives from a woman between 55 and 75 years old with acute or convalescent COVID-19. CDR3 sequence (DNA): TGTGCCAGCAGCTTTGGAATGGGGGCTTCACCCCTCCACTTT. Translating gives CASSFGMGASPLHF.